Here is one T cell receptor beta chain with its context. The record originates from a study of CD8 T cells in Susac syndrome. As for the study in general: Within the sequenced group of Susac syndrome patients, six showed active disease and eight or nine were in remission.

The T cells that were sequenced for TCR beta were CD8+ and CD4+ cells from blood. Recently defined diagnostic criteria for definite or probable disease were fulfilled by Susac syndrome patients. It was negative isolation that provided the CD8+ and CD4+ T cells, whereas TEMRA cells were enriched by FACS. An amount of RNA that ranged from about 0.45 to 1 ug was reverse transcribed with random hexamers. TCRdb called the immunoSEQ multiplex PCR reads again in MiXCR, with one record for every CDR3 protein. Of approximately 210,000 distinct CDR3 sequences in the sample, 94% were seen once. Germline V lookup: CDR1 SGHAT, CDR2 FQNNGV. The CDR3 has 15 residues. V lost 0 bases and J lost 4; bases outside the gene matches: 3.

The TCR originated in a human donor with Susac syndrome. Sequenced sample: CD4+ T cells from PBMCs. The V gene is TRBV11-2, the J gene TRBJ2-1; TRBD1 aligns across 7 bases. This CDR3 reads CASSLDSQGYNEQFF. The CDR3 DNA sequence: TGTGCCAGCAGCTTAGACTCACAGGGGTACAATGAGCAGTTCTTC.